The 30 T cell receptor beta chains below all came from one sample that was sequenced in a study of vaccination effects on CD4 cells after COVID-19. The antigens of these receptors remain unknown. Antigen-specific CD4+ T cells expanded by the ViraFEST assay with viral peptide pools were then sequenced. The culture ran for approximately 10 days before CD4+ T cells were isolated. Negative nucleocapsid antibody tests before and after vaccination confirmed no previous SARS-CoV-2 infection. Measured with immunoSEQ multiplex PCR; TCRdb has only the in-frame clones, and not every one. The table lists about 38,000 clones, 70% of them singletons. The material was CD4+ T cells from PBMCs cultured with SARS-CoV-2 spike peptides, obtained before COVID-19 vaccination. The receptors here all came from a human donor who received a COVID-19 vaccine.

The rearrangement joins TRBV14 to TRBJ1-2; 7 bases align to TRBD1. J lost 7 bases, V lost 1 base, and 3 bases had no gene match. The CDR3 contains 13 residues. Germline V lookup: CDR1 SGHDN, CDR2 FVKESK. The CDR3 region has the DNA TGTGCCAGCAGCCAAGGACGACAGGGTGGCTACACCTTC. As protein: CASSQGRQGGYTF.

This chain uses TRBV3-1 (or the pseudogene TRBV3-2) with TRBJ2-3; D perhaps matches TRBD2 (6 bases). CDR1 is LGHDT and CDR2 is YNNKEL in the germline V gene (reference sequence). This CDR3 region has 15 residues. Trimming left V 2 bases short and J 2 bases short, with 11 bases between. DNA for the CDR3: TGTGCCAGCAGCCAACGTAGGGACTCCACAGATACGCAGTATTTT. It translates to CASSQRRDSTDTQYF.

The chain couples TRBV13 to TRBJ1-4; D might be TRBD1 (6 bases). Germline CDR1 PRHDT, CDR2 FYEKMQ (reference sequence). Trimming pared 6 bases from V and 7 bases from J, leaving 15 bases between. This CDR3 contains 14 residues. The CDR3 nucleotides read TGTGCCAGCAGATGGGGGCCCTCGGGTGAAAAACTGTTTTTT. This codes for CASRWGPSGEKLFF.

This rearrangement joins TRBV27 to TRBJ2-1; D ambiguous. Germline CDR1 reads MNHEY; CDR2 reads SMNVEV (reference sequence). The CDR3 length is 13 residues. V lost 6 bases to trimming and J lost 2 bases, with 8 bases between them. The DNA of the CDR3 is TGTGCCAGCAGCCCGACTCCCTACAATGAGCAGTTCTTC. It yields the protein CASSPTPYNEQFF.

This rearrangement joins TRBV11-2 to TRBJ2-7; D possibly corresponds to TRBD1 (8 bases). Germline V lookup: CDR1 SGHAT, CDR2 FQNNGV. V was trimmed by 5 bases and J by 6 bases, leaving 17 bases between them. This CDR3 has 14 residues. The CDR3 reads CASSPVTGGGEQYF. The CDR3 coding sequence is TGTGCCAGCAGCCCCGTCACAGGGGGGGGCGAGCAGTACTTC.

The chain recombines TRBV5-1 with TRBJ2-2, with D possibly being TRBD1 or TRBD2 (6 bases each). CDR3 length equals 14 residues. Between the trimmed V and J ends, which lost 7 bases and 3 bases, there was a span of 13 bases. Per the germline V gene, CDR1 is SGHRS and CDR2 is YFSETQ. The CDR3 DNA sequence: TGCGCCAGCCGCGGAGGGGGTTACACCGGGGAGCTGTTTTTT. Translation gives CASRGGGYTGELFF. Combining the CDR3 with reference TRBV5-1 and TRBJ2-2 gives the whole variable domain KAGVTQTPRYLIKTRGQQVTLSCSPISGHRSVSWYQQTPGQGLQFLFEYFSETQRNKGNFPGRFSGRQFSNSRSEMNVSTLELGDSALYLCASRGGGYTGELFFGEGSRLTVL.

The chain uses TRBV4-1 and TRBJ2-1; 11 positions match TRBD2. V shed 1 base and J 10 bases; nucleotides not matched to a gene: 9. Per the germline V gene, CDR1 is MGHRA and CDR2 is YSYEKL. CDR3 length: 16 residues. The CDR3 loop is CASSQVLAGGGREQFF. DNA of the CDR3: TGCGCCAGCAGCCAAGTATTAGCGGGAGGGGGGAGAGAGCAGTTCTTC.

V gene TRBV27 combines with J gene TRBJ1-6; 11 nucleotides agree with TRBD1. Germline loops: CDR1 MNHEY, CDR2 SMNVEV (reference sequence). The junction had 6 bases not matched to a gene; V was cut back by 8 bases and J by 6 bases. CDR3 length equals 15 residues. CDR3 amino acids: CASHRDRGGNSPLHF. The CDR3 DNA follows: TGTGCCAGCCACCGGGACAGGGGGGGTAATTCACCCCTCCACTTT.

This clone was recorded only once. The genes are TRBV7-2 and TRBJ2-3; D not resolved. V was shortened by 5 bases and J by 3 bases, with 15 bases between the two germline ends. There are 15 residues in the CDR3. CDR1 SGHTA and CDR2 FQGNSA come from the germline V gene. CDR3 sequence: CASSPAGVLTDTQYF. As DNA, the CDR3 is TGTGCCAGCAGCCCGGCCGGCGTCCTTACAGATACGCAGTATTTT. The variable domain in full, completed from reference TRBV7-2 and TRBJ2-3, reads GAGVSQSPSNKVTEKGKDVELRCDPISGHTALYWYRQSLGQGLEFLIYFQGNSAPDKSGLPSDRFSAERTGGSVSTLTIQRTQQEDSAVYLCASSPAGVLTDTQYFGPGTRLTVL.

The rearrangement joins TRBV12-3 or TRBV12-4 to TRBJ2-1, with TRBD1 as a possible D gene (5 bases). Trimming removed 4 bases from V and 8 bases from J, with 9 bases in between. The CDR3 totals 12 residues. CDR3 in DNA: TGTGCCAGCAGTTATATAGGGGATGAGCAGTTCTTC. Protein: CASSYIGDEQFF.

The rearrangement uses TRBV9 and TRBJ2-3; TRBD2 agrees at 8 bases. The CDR3 totals 15 residues. The germline gives CDR1 SGDLS, CDR2 YYNGEE. The trim removed 4 bases at V and 5 bases at J, leaving 9 bases unmatched. The CDR3 region is CASSPRRGEGDTQYF. CDR3 sequence (DNA): TGTGCCAGCAGCCCTCGGCGGGGGGAAGGAGATACGCAGTATTTT.

The chain couples TRBV7-8 to TRBJ1-3; 8 nucleotides line up with TRBD1. This CDR3 has 14 amino acids. J gave up 7 bases and V 5 bases, and 7 bases lay outside the gene matches. Germline lookup yields CDR1 SGHVS and CDR2 FQNEAQ. CDR3 coding DNA: TGTGCCAGCAGCGCCTACAGGGGGGGGAACACCATATATTTT. Protein sequence: CASSAYRGGNTIYF.

This clone was picked up a small number of times. The V call is TRBV5-4, the J call TRBJ1-3; 7 bases line up with TRBD1. V shed 4 bases and J 2 bases; nucleotides not matched to a gene: 6. The CDR3 sequence is 15 residues long. The germline V gene encodes CDR1 SGHNT and CDR2 YYREEE (reference sequence). The CDR3 is CASSQGGEAGNTIYF. The CDR3 coding sequence is TGTGCCAGCAGCCAGGGGGGAGAAGCTGGAAACACCATATATTTT.

The chain recombines TRBV11-3 with TRBJ2-2; 9 positions agree with TRBD2. V lost 0 bases and J lost 4; bases outside the gene matches: 9. This CDR3 is built from 18 residues. The germline V gene encodes CDR1 SGHNT and CDR2 YENEEA. The CDR3 sequence is CASSLDEWRGGGTGELFF. For the CDR3, the DNA is TGTGCCAGCAGCTTAGATGAGTGGCGGGGGGGCGGCACCGGGGAGCTGTTTTTT.

The gene calls are TRBV28 and TRBJ2-3, with 12 positions matching TRBD2. The germline gives CDR1 MDHEN, CDR2 SYDVKM. This CDR3 contains 15 residues. The trim removed 6 bases at V and 10 bases at J, leaving 11 bases unmatched. The CDR3: CASSQGLAGSIPQYF. CDR3 sequence (DNA): TGTGCCAGCAGCCAAGGACTAGCGGGATCTATCCCGCAGTATTTT.

The V call is TRBV5-4, the J call TRBJ2-2; D is undetermined. Germline V CDR1 and CDR2: SGHNT, YYREEE (reference sequence). V was shortened by 0 bases and J by 4 bases, with 7 bases between the two germline ends. The CDR3 spans 14 residues. The CDR3 loop is CASSLGAITGELFF. The CDR3, as DNA: TGTGCCAGCAGCTTGGGCGCAATCACCGGGGAGCTGTTTTTT.

The CDR3 protein is CASSLSTGGKGFF. In DNA, the CDR3 is TGTGCCAGCAGTTTAAGTACCGGGGGCAAGGGTTTCTTT. The chain couples TRBV12-3 or TRBV12-4 to TRBJ1-1, with D maybe TRBD1 (6 bases). V was cut by 2 bases and J by 13 bases, with 17 bases left in between. CDR3 length: 13 amino acids.

This chain links TRBV2 with TRBJ1-1; D gene ambiguous. V lost 8 bases and J 6 bases, leaving 10 bases between the germline ends. CDR1 is SNHLY and CDR2 is FYNNEI in the germline V gene. The CDR3 runs 11 residues. The CDR3 nucleotides are TGTGCCAGCGGAGTATGGGCTGAAGCTTTCTTT. Translating it yields CASGVWAEAFF.

J is TRBJ1-4 and V is TRBV7-9; TRBD1 matches 9 bases. Germline lookup yields CDR1 SEHNR and CDR2 FQNEAQ (reference sequence). This CDR3 has 14 amino acids. Unmatched junction bases numbered 3, after V lost 5 bases and J lost 5 bases. The CDR3: CASSIDRGNEKLFF. The CDR3 coding sequence is TGTGCCAGCAGCATTGACAGGGGGAATGAAAAACTGTTTTTT.

The gene calls are TRBV5-4 and TRBJ2-5; D call uncertain. V was shortened by 3 bases and J by 1 base, with 1 base between the two germline ends. The CDR3 is 11 amino acids. Germline-derived CDR1 and CDR2 are SGHNT and YYREEE (reference sequence). The CDR3: CASSSQETQYF. The CDR3 DNA is TGTGCCAGCAGCTCCCAAGAGACCCAGTACTTC.

This clone has just a few counts. V usage is TRBV5-1 and J usage is TRBJ1-2; TRBD1 aligns across 9 bases. The CDR3 sequence is 15 residues long. V lost 4 bases, J lost 3 bases, and 7 bases stayed unmatched. Germline CDR1 reads SGHRS; CDR2 reads YFSETQ. The CDR3 nucleotides read TGCGCCAGCAGCCCAGGGACAGGGAGGTACTATGGCTACACCTTC. Translation gives CASSPGTGRYYGYTF.

This chain joins TRBV3-1 (or the pseudogene TRBV3-2) and TRBJ2-1; 11 nucleotides line up with TRBD2. CDR1 and CDR2 from the germline V gene are LGHDT and YNNKEL (reference sequence). CDR3 length equals 15 residues. J was trimmed by 12 bases and V by 0 bases; bases with no gene match: 7. Here the CDR3 DNA reads TGTGCCAGCAGCCAAGAAAATAGCGGGAGGGGTGCGCAGTTCTTC. Its translation is CASSQENSGRGAQFF.

V usage is TRBV5-1 and J usage is TRBJ2-5; TRBD1 matches 10 bases. V gave up 7 bases and J gave up 2 bases; unmatched junction bases: 2. The V gene's germline CDR1 is SGHRS and CDR2 YFSETQ. This CDR3 spans 13 amino acids. The CDR3 is CASGTGDQETQYF. The CDR3 DNA reads TGCGCCAGCGGGACAGGGGATCAAGAGACCCAGTACTTC.

The rearrangement joins TRBV29-1 to TRBJ1-1; TRBD1 might be the D (6 bases). V lost 7 bases and J lost 4, with 16 bases in between. Germline V gives CDR1 SQVTM, CDR2 ANQGSEA. The CDR3 contains 13 residues. For the CDR3, the DNA is TGCAGCGCCTGGGGCAGGGGAAGCACTGAAGCTTTCTTT. Translating gives CSAWGRGSTEAFF.

The V gene is TRBV5-5, the J gene TRBJ1-4; maybe TRBD1 (5 bases). There are 15 residues in the CDR3. In germline, CDR1 is SGHKS, CDR2 YYEKEE (reference sequence). Trimming removed 0 bases at V and 0 bases at J, with 6 bases between. CDR3 loop: CASSLVGATNEKLFF. As DNA, the CDR3 is TGTGCCAGCAGCTTGGTAGGGGCAACTAATGAAAAACTGTTTTTT.

The chain uses TRBV6-2 or TRBV6-3 and TRBJ1-5; no reliable D call. This CDR3 has 13 amino acids. Germline CDR1 and CDR2: MNHEY and SVGEGT. Trimming stripped 7 bases from V and 3 bases from J, with 10 bases between. In DNA, the CDR3 is TGTGCCAGCACCCCAGGCAACAATCAGCCCCAGCATTTT. It translates to CASTPGNNQPQHF.

The V gene is TRBV7-2, the J gene TRBJ2-5, with 13 bases fitting TRBD2. CDR1 and CDR2 from the germline V gene are SGHTA and FQGNSA. The trim removed 1 base at V and 7 bases at J, leaving 6 bases unmatched. The CDR3 runs 16 residues. CDR3 sequence: CASSLGTSGGMGTQYF. In DNA form, the CDR3 reads TGTGCCAGCAGCTTAGGGACTAGCGGGGGCATGGGGACCCAGTACTTC.

V is TRBV5-1 and J is TRBJ2-3; TRBD2 matches 12 bases. CDR3 length: 14 amino acids. J gave up 5 bases and V 4 bases, and 2 bases lay outside the gene matches. The germline V gene has CDR1 SGHRS and CDR2 YFSETQ. This chain's CDR3 is CASSPGLAGDTQYF. The CDR3, as DNA: TGCGCCAGCAGCCCGGGACTAGCGGGAGATACGCAGTATTTT.

The V and J genes are TRBV28 and TRBJ2-7; D might be TRBD1 (8 bases). Germline lookup yields CDR1 MDHEN and CDR2 SYDVKM. Trimming removed 4 bases at V and 3 bases at J, with 13 bases between. The CDR3 totals 14 residues. CDR3 DNA sequence: TGTGCCAGCAGTTGGACAGGGAGGGTCTACGAGCAGTACTTC. Translation gives CASSWTGRVYEQYF.

The DNA of the CDR3 is TGTGCCAGCTCACCAGGGACAGGGAGCTACAATGAGCAGTTCTTC. Translation: CASSPGTGSYNEQFF. The chain employs TRBV18 and TRBJ2-1; 9 nucleotides align to TRBD1. Germline CDR1 is KGHSH and CDR2 is LQKENI. V gave up 2 bases and J gave up 3 bases; unmatched junction bases: 2. This CDR3 is built from 15 residues. Full variable domain (outside the CDR3, taken from reference TRBV18 and TRBJ2-1): NAGVMQNPRHLVRRRGQEARLRCSPMKGHSHVYWYRQLPEEGLKFMVYLQKENIIDESGMPKERFSAEFPKEGPSILRIQQVVRGDSAAYFCASSPGTGSYNEQFFGPGTRLTVL.